Below, one T cell receptor beta chain is given with its context. This CDR3 comprises 14 residues. V lost 8 bases and J lost 0; bases outside the gene matches: 4. Germline CDR1 LNHDA, CDR2 SQIVND (reference sequence). This sample is drawn from a study of blood T cell repertoires in COVID-19. Across the study: Acute-phase and convalescent COVID-19 samples originated in the United States, Italy and Spain.

This table comes from immunoSEQ multiplex PCR, and its TCRdb copy is limited to in-frame clones, with some not included. The sample consists of 150,000 to 200,000 clones, around 85% of them appearing once. Sequenced material: peripheral blood. The TCR originated in a woman aged 80 or older with acute or convalescent COVID-19. The gene calls are TRBV19 and TRBJ2-3; TRBD1 agrees at 8 bases. The DNA of the CDR3 is TGTGCCAGTTCGACAGGGGTAAGCACAGATACGCAGTATTTT. This gives the protein CASSTGVSTDTQYF.